This T cell receptor (beta chain) was profiled in a study of blood T cell repertoires in COVID-19. Authors' methods: Using reference gene primer amplification, nucleated cell counts were estimated. TCRdb's copy holds only in-frame clones and misses some; the assay was immunoSEQ multiplex PCR. Clone size and the V and J calls come from that table; the DNA yielded D and trimming. The sample has about 88,000 clones; around four fifths are singletons. This clone has a handful of counts. The CDR3 runs 13 residues. In germline, CDR1 is LNHDA, CDR2 SQIVND (reference sequence). The sequencing input was peripheral blood. The V gene is TRBV19, the J gene TRBJ1-5; 7 positions agree with TRBD1. The source of this sequence is a human donor in a cohort sampled during active COVID-19. The CDR3 reads CEGPGQDNQPQHF. CDR3 coding DNA: TGTGAGGGACCTGGACAGGACAATCAGCCCCAGCATTTT.